Listed here are 14 T cell receptor beta chains from one sample, sequenced in a study of blood T cell repertoires in COVID-19. Sequenced by immunoSEQ multiplex PCR; TCRdb stores in-frame clones only, minus some. The data contain 310,000 or so clones, approximately 86% of them seen just once; the ten biggest clones take up 8.5% to 10%. Material for sequencing was PBMCs or T cells enriched from blood (not recorded which). All receptors come from a woman aged 18-29 years who had recovered from COVID-19.

The rearrangement joins TRBV27 to TRBJ2-1; the match to TRBD2 covers 9 bases. Germline CDR1 is MNHEY and CDR2 is SMNVEV (reference sequence). This CDR3 is 14 amino acids long. V lost 8 bases to trimming and J lost 7 bases; unmatched junction nucleotides: 9. The CDR3 is CASRGGAGGNEQFF. The CDR3 coding sequence is TGTGCCAGCCGAGGAGGGGCGGGGGGGAATGAGCAGTTCTTC.

The V call is TRBV21-1, the J call TRBJ1-2; the D segment call TRBD1 is taken from the table without a DNA check. TRBV21-1 is termed a pseudogene. This CDR3 has 17 residues. The CDR3 region has the DNA TGTGCCAGCACAAAACCGAAGGGGGAAACAGATCGCTATGGCTACACCTTC. Translation: CASTKPKGETDRYGYTF.

The gene calls are TRBV4-3 and TRBJ1-2; D is possibly TRBD1 (5 bases). This CDR3 is 13 amino acids long. CDR1 and CDR2 from the germline V gene are LGHNA and YSLEER. V lost 5 bases to trimming and J lost 8 bases, with 15 bases between them. The CDR3 DNA sequence: TGCGCCAGCAGCGCCCAGGGAACCAGGGGCTACACCTTC. Protein sequence: CASSAQGTRGYTF.

The genes are TRBV27 and TRBJ1-6; D might be TRBD1 (5 bases). CDR3 length: 18 residues. Germline V gene data show CDR1 as MNHEY and CDR2 as SMNVEV (reference sequence). V gave up 3 bases and J gave up 7 bases, with 22 bases separating them. The CDR3 is CASSLEFLGLRGNSPLHF. CDR3 DNA sequence: TGTGCCAGCAGTTTGGAATTCTTAGGGCTTCGGGGGAATTCACCCCTCCACTTT.

The rearrangement joins TRBV7-2 to TRBJ2-7; the match to TRBD2 covers 10 bases. This CDR3 region has 16 residues. The junction had 10 bases not matched to a gene; V was cut back by 1 base and J by 7 bases. Germline CDR1 reads SGHTA; CDR2 reads FQGNSA. DNA for the CDR3: TGTGCCAGCAGCTTAGTTGCGAGCGGGGGGGCCAATGAGCAGTACTTC. This encodes CASSLVASGGANEQYF. Drawing the rest from reference TRBV7-2 and TRBJ2-7, the complete variable domain is GAGVSQSPSNKVTEKGKDVELRCDPISGHTALYWYRQSLGQGLEFLIYFQGNSAPDKSGLPSDRFSAERTGGSVSTLTIQRTQQEDSAVYLCASSLVASGGANEQYFGPGTRLTVT.

The chain couples TRBV7-2 to TRBJ2-7, with a possible D match to TRBD1 (5 bases). This CDR3 is 15 amino acids long. V gave up 5 bases and J gave up 5 bases, with 19 bases separating them. CDR1 SGHTA and CDR2 FQGNSA come from the germline V gene. CDR3 in DNA: TGTGCCAGCAGCCCTAGACAGATCCAAGGCCACGAGCAGTACTTC. Translation gives CASSPRQIQGHEQYF.

This rearrangement joins TRBV5-4 to TRBJ2-7, with a tentative D call TRBD2 (5 bases). Trimming stripped 4 bases from V and 2 bases from J, with 16 bases between. Germline loops: CDR1 SGHNT, CDR2 YYREEE (reference sequence). The CDR3 loop spans 15 amino acids. As DNA, the CDR3 is TGTGCCAGCAGCCCCGGCGGGTCGGGCCCCTACGAGCAGTACTTC. It is translated as CASSPGGSGPYEQYF.

In nucleotides, the CDR3 is TGTGCCAGCAGCTCACTAGCGGGAGGGTCTGAGCAGTACTTC. This gives the protein CASSSLAGGSEQYF. The chain uses TRBV7-3 and TRBJ2-7; TRBD2 aligns across 13 bases. J lost 7 bases, V lost 4 bases, and 4 bases had no gene match. This CDR3 region has 14 residues. Germline V gives CDR1 SGHTA, CDR2 FQGTGA.

J is TRBJ1-2 and V is TRBV4-3; a possible D gene is TRBD1 (5 bases). Germline V lookup: CDR1 LGHNA, CDR2 YSLEER. This CDR3 comprises 15 residues. The ends were cut back, 0 bases at V and 4 bases at J, with 12 bases in the middle. The CDR3 region has the DNA TGCGCCAGCAGCCAAGATAATCCAGGGCGCTATGGCTACACCTTC. Its protein is CASSQDNPGRYGYTF.

The rearrangement links TRBV9 to TRBJ2-3; TRBD2 matches at 9 bases. CDR3 length: 17 residues. The V segment lost 0 bases and the J segment 5 bases; nucleotides outside the gene matches: 10. The germline V gene encodes CDR1 SGDLS and CDR2 YYNGEE. The CDR3 coding sequence is TGTGCCAGCAGCGTAGGTAGTGCGGGAGGGCTTGGAGATACGCAGTATTTT. Translation: CASSVGSAGGLGDTQYF.

The chain has TRBV3-1 (or the pseudogene TRBV3-2) and TRBJ1-2; D unresolved. This CDR3 is built from 12 residues. Germline CDR1 is LGHDT and CDR2 is YNNKEL (reference sequence). The V and J ends lost 5 bases and 6 bases respectively, with 10 bases between them. CDR3 region: CASSDLGDGYTF. CDR3 coding DNA: TGTGCCAGCAGCGACTTAGGAGATGGCTACACCTTC.

The chain links TRBV11-2 to TRBJ1-1; TRBD1 might be the D (5 bases). Germline V CDR1 and CDR2: SGHAT, FQNNGV. There are 15 residues in the CDR3. The ends were cut back, 5 bases at V and 5 bases at J, with 18 bases in the middle. CDR3 in DNA: TGTGCCAGCAGCCCAACTCGGGGGGGAGGGACTGAAGCTTTCTTT. Translation gives CASSPTRGGGTEAFF.

The gene calls are TRBV5-1 and TRBJ2-3, with D maybe TRBD2 (6 bases). CDR1 and CDR2 (germline): SGHRS, YFSETQ. Trimming took off 0 bases at V and 6 bases at J, with 14 bases between the two ends. The CDR3 runs to 15 residues. The CDR3: CASSLGTTPGDTQYF. DNA of the CDR3: TGCGCCAGCAGCTTGGGGACTACCCCGGGGGATACGCAGTATTTT. The full variable domain, in which reference TRBV5-1 and TRBJ2-3 provide the parts outside the CDR3, is KAGVTQTPRYLIKTRGQQVTLSCSPISGHRSVSWYQQTPGQGLQFLFEYFSETQRNKGNFPGRFSGRQFSNSRSEMNVSTLELGDSALYLCASSLGTTPGDTQYFGPGTRLTVL.

The chain joins TRBV28 to TRBJ1-4; no definite D call. CDR3 size: 17 residues. V dropped 5 bases and J dropped 0 bases, with 16 bases sitting between them. Germline CDR1 and CDR2: MDHEN and SYDVKM. The CDR3 bases are TGTGCCAGCAGTCCCCTCGGCCGCGGGCCAACTAATGAAAAACTGTTTTTT. This encodes CASSPLGRGPTNEKLFF.